This T cell receptor (beta chain) was sequenced during a study of T cells in Graves' hyperthyroidism and ophthalmopathy. Study-level findings and limits: A median roughly 6.6 months before onset, the model predicted ophthalmopathy. Most thyroid clonotypes expanded above 0.001 appeared in blood too.

Investigators excluded patients with uncontrolled infection, other autoimmune disease, pregnancy or lactation. In making diagnoses, clinical symptoms, serum thyroxine and TRAb, thyroid ultrasound and orbital computed tomography were all used. CDR1 is PRHDT and CDR2 is FYEKMQ in the germline V gene (reference sequence). This CDR3 spans 15 amino acids. The V end was cut by 5 bases, the J end by 6 bases, with 17 bases between. Of note for this clonotype: The antigen remains unidentified.

The CDR3 regions of TCR beta were amplified from RNA transcripts. First-round RT-PCR with HTBI primers amplified the TCR CDR3 region. TCRdb called the multiplex PCR reads again in MiXCR, with one record for every CDR3 protein. The sample includes hundreds of thousands of distinct CDR3 sequences, 45% of them seen just once. Input material: peripheral blood or thyroid tissue (not recorded which). The TCR originated in an adult man with Graves' disease, either hyperthyroidism or ophthalmopathy (not recorded which). The chain uses TRBV13 and TRBJ1-3, with a weak D call TRBD1 (5 bases). The CDR3 DNA reads as TGTGCCAGCAGCCCCCGGGGCAGGTCTTCAAACACCATATATTTT. This encodes CASSPRGRSSNTIYF.